This T cell receptor beta chain originates from a study of identical twins. Points on this clonotype: The target antigen is unknown.

TCRdb re-called the 5' RACE reads with MiXCR, one entry per CDR3 protein. Of 350,000 or so distinct CDR3 sequences listed, about 12% are singletons. The CDR3 is 15 amino acids. Germline V gene sequence: CDR1 PRHDT, CDR2 FYEKMQ (reference sequence). V shed 5 bases, J shed 5 bases, and the junction held 8 bases outside the gene matches. Whole-study findings and limits: Twins' surplus sharing was weaker for beta out-of-frame sequences. Interpretation of the results relied on cross-sectional statistical analysis and not on following the same donors.

The same data also contributed to another study, on yellow fever vaccine responses in identical twins. From that second work: Twin vaccine T cell responses reportedly seemed partly convergent, partly personalized.

The TCR comes from a woman younger than 35 in good health. Source material: CD8+ T cells sorted from blood. V usage is TRBV13 and J usage is TRBJ2-2; 7 nucleotides line up with TRBD2. This CDR3 reads CASSPTSGTTGELFF. The CDR3 DNA is TGTGCCAGCAGCCCCACAAGCGGGACGACCGGGGAGCTGTTTTTT.